What follows are 25 T cell receptor beta chains derived from one specimen sequenced in a study of T cells in Graves' hyperthyroidism and ophthalmopathy. TCR beta CDR3 sequences were amplified from RNA transcripts. The primer set for the first-round RT-PCR of the TCR CDR3 was HTBI. One entry per CDR3 protein results from TCRdb running MiXCR on the multiplex PCR reads. The sample lists more than 550,000 distinct CDR3 sequences, about 19% occurring once. The sequenced sample was blood. These receptors were taken from a woman aged 45 to 65 with Graves' hyperthyroidism that later progressed to Graves' ophthalmopathy.

This clonotype has just a few counts. This chain joins TRBV12-3 or TRBV12-4 and TRBJ1-2; 7 bases align to TRBD1. This CDR3 spans 13 amino acids. V gave up 6 bases and J gave up 7 bases; unmatched junction bases: 8. In nucleotides, the CDR3 is TGTGCCAGCAGCACCCAGGGGGAGGTTGGCTACACCTTC. This translates into CASSTQGEVGYTF.

The chain recombines TRBV28 with TRBJ2-7; D unclear. Germline values: CDR1 MDHEN, CDR2 SYDVKM. V was trimmed by 1 base and J by 7 bases, leaving 8 bases between them. The CDR3 is made up of 12 amino acids. The CDR3 DNA follows: TGTGCCAGCAGTTTATATCTTAGGGAGCAGTACTTC. Amino acid sequence: CASSLYLREQYF.

In regard to this clonotype: A much larger clone differs from this one at a single base, so this may be a read error. V and J are TRBV3-1 and TRBJ2-1; TRBD2 aligns across 7 bases. Trimming cost V 4 bases and J 8 bases; bases outside gene matches: 8. From germline, CDR1 is LGHDT and CDR2 YNNKEL (reference sequence). The CDR3 runs 14 residues. The CDR3 reads CASSPMGRGDEQFF. In DNA form, the CDR3 reads TGTGCCAGCAGCCCGATGGGGAGGGGTGATGAGCAGTTCTTC.

This clonotype was found many times. The chain recombines TRBV6-6 with TRBJ1-1; D remains unclear. With 0 bases removed from V and 5 bases from J, the gap between germline ends came to 10 bases. There are 14 residues in the CDR3. CDR1 and CDR2 (germline): MNHNY, SVGAGI (reference sequence). This chain's CDR3 is CASSYSSGWTEAFF. CDR3 nucleotide sequence: TGTGCCAGCAGTTACTCTTCCGGTTGGACTGAAGCTTTCTTT.

This clonotype has just a few counts. The chain uses TRBV9 and TRBJ2-7; 8 bases align to TRBD1. The CDR3 consists of 15 residues. V shed 4 bases and J 5 bases; nucleotides not matched to a gene: 11. Germline assignment: CDR1 SGDLS and CDR2 YYNGEE. CDR3: CASSTRQGALHEQYF. CDR3 bases: TGTGCCAGCAGCACCAGGCAGGGGGCCCTTCACGAGCAGTACTTC.

This clonotype was found many times. V is TRBV3-1 and J is TRBJ1-5, with a weak D call TRBD1 (6 bases). CDR1 and CDR2 from the germline V gene are LGHDT and YNNKEL (reference sequence). Trimming took 0 bases from V and 7 from J, leaving 13 bases between them. The CDR3 is 15 amino acids. The CDR3 reads CASSQEGDKGQPQHF. Here the CDR3 DNA reads TGTGCCAGCAGCCAAGAAGGGGACAAAGGGCAGCCCCAGCATTTT.

J is TRBJ2-1 and V is TRBV27; weak D call: TRBD2 (5 bases). Germline CDR1 is MNHEY and CDR2 is SMNVEV (reference sequence). The CDR3 runs to 15 residues. V lost 5 bases and J 1 base, leaving 12 bases between the germline ends. The CDR3 reads CASSPGVFSYNEQFF. The CDR3 nucleotides are TGTGCCAGCAGTCCCGGGGTGTTTTCCTACAATGAGCAGTTCTTC.

The chain joins TRBV9 to TRBJ2-2, with D unclear. Trimming took off 1 base at V and 6 bases at J, with 7 bases between the two ends. Germline CDR1 SGDLS, CDR2 YYNGEE. The CDR3 spans 13 residues. CDR3 residues: CASSVSGPGELFF. Written as DNA, the CDR3 is TGTGCCAGCAGCGTATCAGGCCCCGGGGAGCTGTTTTTT.

Turning to this clonotype: A clone one base away is much larger, so this may be a read error. V usage is TRBV6-1 and J usage is TRBJ2-5; D may match TRBD1 or TRBD2 (5 bases each). Germline CDR1 MNHNS, CDR2 SASEGT. V lost 8 bases and J lost 0, with 19 bases in between. The CDR3 extends over 16 amino acids. CDR3 bases: TGTGCCAGCCTTTCCCTCGTCAGGGAGTACCAAGAGACCCAGTACTTC. Amino acid sequence: CASLSLVREYQETQYF.

This clonotype was seen at least ten times. The J gene is TRBJ2-2, the V gene TRBV11-2, with TRBD2 matching over 11 bases. CDR3 length: 18 residues. The germline gives CDR1 SGHAT, CDR2 FQNNGV. Germline trimming cut 5 bases from V and 6 bases from J; bases unmatched to any gene: 14. CDR3 DNA: TGTGCCAGCAGCCTGCGACTAGCGGGGCCAAGGACAGCCGGGGAGCTGTTTTTT. Translated: CASSLRLAGPRTAGELFF.

In this sample, this clonotype turned up many times. This chain connects TRBV6-2 or TRBV6-3 to TRBJ1-5; D might be TRBD1 (5 bases). The V end lost 0 bases, the J end lost 4 bases, and 13 bases lay between the germline ends. This CDR3 region has 16 residues. Germline V gene lookup returns CDR1 MNHEY and CDR2 SVGEGT. The CDR3 loop reads CASSYSSGTSNQPQHF. DNA for the CDR3: TGTGCCAGCAGTTACTCGTCGGGGACTAGTAATCAGCCCCAGCATTTT.

This clonotype was recorded a few times. This chain uses TRBV7-6 with TRBJ1-1; 9 bases match TRBD1. Germline CDR1 is SGHVS and CDR2 is FNYEAQ. After removal of 3 bases from V and 5 bases from J, the junction contained 4 bases not matched to a gene. The CDR3 length is 14 residues. CDR3 in DNA: TGTGCCAGCAGCTTGGACAGGGGTCAGACTGAAGCTTTCTTT. It specifies CASSLDRGQTEAFF.

This clonotype was observed a handful of times. The chain recombines TRBV18 with TRBJ2-5; D gene ambiguous. The V and J ends lost 4 bases and 1 base respectively, with 22 bases between them. Per the germline V gene, CDR1 is KGHSH and CDR2 is LQKENI. This CDR3 has 18 amino acids. CDR3 sequence reads: CASSREDRGPTFQETQYF. In nucleotides, the CDR3 is TGTGCCAGCTCACGAGAAGACCGCGGTCCGACCTTCCAAGAGACCCAGTACTTC.

The chain recombines TRBV14 with TRBJ2-7; D not resolved. Germline values: CDR1 SGHDN, CDR2 FVKESK. The CDR3 consists of 18 residues. Deletions cut 0 bases from V and 5 bases from J, with 23 bases between. DNA of the CDR3: TGTGCCAGCAGCCAAGAGAGAAGGGTACGGTCGACCTTCCACGAGCAGTACTTC. This translates into CASSQERRVRSTFHEQYF.

The chain has TRBV28 and TRBJ1-4; TRBD1 is a possible D gene (6 bases). Per germline, CDR1 MDHEN and CDR2 SYDVKM. With 4 bases removed from V and 0 bases from J, the gap between germline ends came to 12 bases. The CDR3 has 16 amino acids. This chain's CDR3 is CASSSAGVATNEKLFF. Written as DNA, the CDR3 is TGTGCCAGCAGTTCAGCAGGGGTTGCAACTAATGAAAAACTGTTTTTT.

Remarks on this clonotype: This sequence may be a read error, since a much larger clone differs from it by one base. This sequence joins TRBV3-1 and TRBJ1-5; 7 nucleotides align to TRBD1. The CDR3 is made up of 14 amino acids. Germline V gene lookup returns CDR1 LGHDT and CDR2 YNNKEL (reference sequence). The CDR3 DNA sequence: TGTGCCAGCAGCCAAAACAGGGGCAATCAGGCCCAGCATTTT. Translated: CASSQNRGNQAQHF.

This clonotype was detected only a few times. The J gene is TRBJ1-1, the V gene TRBV27; D possibly corresponds to TRBD1 (6 bases). Between the trimmed V and J ends, which lost 0 bases and 5 bases, there was a span of 13 bases. Per the germline V gene, CDR1 is MNHEY and CDR2 is SMNVEV (reference sequence). The CDR3 is made up of 15 amino acids. The CDR3 sequence is CASSLSWGGGTEAFF. The CDR3 coding sequence is TGTGCCAGCAGTTTATCGTGGGGAGGGGGGACTGAAGCTTTCTTT.

This clonotype was found many times. The chain couples TRBV11-2 to TRBJ2-6, with D uncertain. The CDR3 has 15 residues. Germline CDR1 and CDR2: SGHAT and FQNNGV. V lost 1 base and J 0 bases, leaving 4 bases between the germline ends. This CDR3 is CASSLVISGANVLTF. DNA for the CDR3: TGTGCCAGCAGCTTAGTCATCTCTGGGGCCAACGTCCTGACTTTC.

In this sample, this clonotype turned up a few times. The chain uses TRBV9 and TRBJ1-2; 7 nucleotides match TRBD1. Per the germline V gene, CDR1 is SGDLS and CDR2 is YYNGEE. The trim removed 3 bases at V and 1 base at J, leaving 3 bases unmatched. CDR3 length: 14 amino acids. In DNA form, the CDR3 reads TGTGCCAGCAGCGACAGGGGTTTTAACTATGGCTACACCTTC. It is translated as CASSDRGFNYGYTF.

This clonotype appeared a few times. This chain connects TRBV7-9 to TRBJ1-6; D not certain. Trimming removed 5 bases from V and 10 bases from J, with 15 bases in between. This CDR3 has 14 amino acids. From germline, CDR1 is SEHNR and CDR2 FQNEAQ (reference sequence). The CDR3 here is CASSPREGWSPLHF. CDR3 DNA: TGTGCCAGCAGCCCCCGGGAGGGATGGTCACCCCTCCACTTT.

This clonotype was seen a few times. The CDR3 carries no conserved terminal phenylalanine or tryptophan, so it likely arises from a read error. The CDR3 DNA sequence: TGTGCCAGCAGTACCGAGTGGGGCGACTATGGCTACACCTCC. It is translated as CASSTEWGDYGYTS. The rearrangement links TRBV27 to TRBJ1-2, with a possible D match to TRBD1 (5 bases). This CDR3 comprises 14 residues. Trimming pared 5 bases from V and 3 bases from J, leaving 13 bases between. CDR1 is MNHEY and CDR2 is SMNVEV in the germline V gene (reference sequence).

In its sample, this clonotype was seen a few times. The chain combines TRBV4-1 with TRBJ1-1, with D tentatively TRBD1 (5 bases). Germline V gives CDR1 MGHRA, CDR2 YSYEKL. The V end was cut by 7 bases, the J end by 7 bases, with 10 bases between. The CDR3 covers 11 residues. CDR3 region: CASTLGVEAFF. The CDR3 nucleotides are TGCGCCAGCACCCTAGGGGTTGAAGCTTTCTTT.

This clonotype occurred many times. This chain uses TRBV7-2 with TRBJ2-5; D possibly corresponds to TRBD2 (5 bases). The CDR3 spans 16 residues. V dropped 2 bases and J dropped 5 bases, with 18 bases sitting between them. Germline V gene sequence: CDR1 SGHTA, CDR2 FQGNSA. The CDR3 sequence: CASSLNLFAGAETQYF. In nucleotides, the CDR3 is TGTGCCAGCAGCTTAAACCTGTTTGCGGGCGCCGAGACCCAGTACTTC. The full variable domain, in which reference TRBV7-2 and TRBJ2-5 provide the parts outside the CDR3, is GAGVSQSPSNKVTEKGKDVELRCDPISGHTALYWYRQSLGQGLEFLIYFQGNSAPDKSGLPSDRFSAERTGGSVSTLTIQRTQQEDSAVYLCASSLNLFAGAETQYFGPGTRLLVL.

The sample holds many counts of this clonotype. The rearrangement joins TRBV2 to TRBJ1-4; D is ambiguous. CDR3 length: 15 amino acids. The germline CDR1 and CDR2 sequences are SNHLY and FYNNEI. Trimming pared 1 base from V and 0 bases from J, leaving 6 bases between. The CDR3, as DNA: TGTGCCAGCAGTGAAGAGGGTGCAACTAATGAAAAACTGTTTTTT. It is translated as CASSEEGATNEKLFF.

CDR3 in amino acids: CASNGDANEQFF. The CDR3 DNA reads as TGTGCCAGCAACGGGGACGCCAATGAGCAGTTCTTC. This sequence joins TRBV7-2 and TRBJ2-1, with D tentatively TRBD1 or TRBD2 (5 bases each). V was clipped by 7 bases and J by 6 bases, with 10 bases between them. The germline CDR1 and CDR2 sequences are SGHTA and FQGNSA. CDR3 length: 12 amino acids.